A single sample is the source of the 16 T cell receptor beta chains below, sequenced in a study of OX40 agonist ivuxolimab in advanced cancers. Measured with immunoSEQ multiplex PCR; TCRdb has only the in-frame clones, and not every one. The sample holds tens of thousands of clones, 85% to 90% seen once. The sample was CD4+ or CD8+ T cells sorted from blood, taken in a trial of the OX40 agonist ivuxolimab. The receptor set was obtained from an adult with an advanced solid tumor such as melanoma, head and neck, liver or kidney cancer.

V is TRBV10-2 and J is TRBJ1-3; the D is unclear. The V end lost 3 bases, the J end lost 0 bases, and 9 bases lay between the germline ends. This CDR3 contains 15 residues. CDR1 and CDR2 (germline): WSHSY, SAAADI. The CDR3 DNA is TGCGCCAGCAGTGAACTCCTAGACTCTGGAAACACCATATATTTT. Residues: CASSELLDSGNTIYF.

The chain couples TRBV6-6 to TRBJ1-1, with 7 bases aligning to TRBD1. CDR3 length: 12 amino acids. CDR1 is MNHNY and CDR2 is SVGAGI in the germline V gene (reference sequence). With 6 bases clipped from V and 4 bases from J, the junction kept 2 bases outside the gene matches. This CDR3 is CASRQGTTEAFF. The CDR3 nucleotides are TGTGCCAGCAGACAGGGGACCACTGAAGCTTTCTTT.

CDR3: CASSAKGGSPFEGNTIYF. The CDR3 DNA reads TGTGCCAGCAGCGCGAAGGGGGGATCCCCCTTTGAGGGAAACACCATATATTTT. The V call is TRBV9, the J call TRBJ1-3; maybe TRBD1 (6 bases). V lost 3 bases and J 4 bases, leaving 23 bases between the germline ends. This CDR3 spans 18 amino acids. Germline V gene sequence: CDR1 SGDLS, CDR2 YYNGEE.

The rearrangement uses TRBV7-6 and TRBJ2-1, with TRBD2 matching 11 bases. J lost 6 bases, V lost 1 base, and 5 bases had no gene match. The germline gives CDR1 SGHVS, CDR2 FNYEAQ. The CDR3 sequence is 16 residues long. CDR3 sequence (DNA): TGTGCCAGCAGCTTAGGGCTAGCGGGAGGTCCCAATGAGCAGTTCTTC. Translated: CASSLGLAGGPNEQFF.

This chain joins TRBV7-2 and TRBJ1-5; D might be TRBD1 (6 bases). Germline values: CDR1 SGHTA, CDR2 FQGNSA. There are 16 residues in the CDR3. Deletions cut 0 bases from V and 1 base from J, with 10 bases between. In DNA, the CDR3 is TGTGCCAGCAGCTTAGCGGGACAAAGAAGCAATCAGCCCCAGCATTTT. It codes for CASSLAGQRSNQPQHF. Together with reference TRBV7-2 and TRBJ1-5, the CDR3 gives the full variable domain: GAGVSQSPSNKVTEKGKDVELRCDPISGHTALYWYRQSLGQGLEFLIYFQGNSAPDKSGLPSDRFSAERTGGSVSTLTIQRTQQEDSAVYLCASSLAGQRSNQPQHFGDGTRLSIL.

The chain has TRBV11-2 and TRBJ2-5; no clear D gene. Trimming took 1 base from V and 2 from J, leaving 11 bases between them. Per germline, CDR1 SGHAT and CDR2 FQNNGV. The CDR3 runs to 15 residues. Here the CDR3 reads CASSLGWAGQETQYF. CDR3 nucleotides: TGTGCCAGCAGCTTAGGGTGGGCAGGACAAGAGACCCAGTACTTC.

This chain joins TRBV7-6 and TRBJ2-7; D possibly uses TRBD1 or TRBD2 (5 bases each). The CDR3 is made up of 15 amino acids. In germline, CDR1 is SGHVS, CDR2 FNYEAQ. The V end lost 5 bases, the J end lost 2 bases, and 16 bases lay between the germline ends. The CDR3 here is CASSPSRGPTYEQYF. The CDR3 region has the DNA TGTGCCAGCAGCCCATCCCGGGGACCGACCTACGAGCAGTACTTC.

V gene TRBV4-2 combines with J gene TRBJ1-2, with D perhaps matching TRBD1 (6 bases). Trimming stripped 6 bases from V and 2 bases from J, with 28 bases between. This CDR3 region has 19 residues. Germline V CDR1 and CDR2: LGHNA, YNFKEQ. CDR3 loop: CASRPRLWDTTPGNYGYTF. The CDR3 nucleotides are TGTGCCAGCAGGCCAAGATTATGGGACACAACCCCCGGCAACTATGGCTACACCTTC.

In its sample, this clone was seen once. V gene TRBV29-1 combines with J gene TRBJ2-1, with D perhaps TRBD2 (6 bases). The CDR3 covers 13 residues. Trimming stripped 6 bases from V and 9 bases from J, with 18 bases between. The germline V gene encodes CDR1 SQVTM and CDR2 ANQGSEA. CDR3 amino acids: CSVVGLPDGEQFF. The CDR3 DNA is TGCAGCGTCGTCGGACTACCTGACGGTGAGCAGTTCTTC.

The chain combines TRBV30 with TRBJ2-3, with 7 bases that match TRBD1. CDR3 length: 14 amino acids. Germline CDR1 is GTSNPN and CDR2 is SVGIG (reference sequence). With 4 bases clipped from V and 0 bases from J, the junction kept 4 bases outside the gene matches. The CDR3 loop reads CAWNQDRSTDTQYF. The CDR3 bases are TGTGCCTGGAATCAGGACAGGAGCACAGATACGCAGTATTTT. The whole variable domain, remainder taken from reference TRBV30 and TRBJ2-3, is SQTIHQWPATLVQPVGSPLSLECTVEGTSNPNLYWYRQAAGRGLQLLFYSVGIGQISSEVPQNLSASRPQDRQFILSSKKLLLSDSGFYLCAWNQDRSTDTQYFGPGTRLTVL.

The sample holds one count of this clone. CDR3 coding DNA: TGTGCCAGCTCCCCGGGGACATACCTCTCCTACGAGCAGTACTTC. Residues: CASSPGTYLSYEQYF. The rearrangement joins TRBV27 to TRBJ2-7; D possibly corresponds to TRBD1 (6 bases). There are 15 residues in the CDR3. Germline V gene data show CDR1 as MNHEY and CDR2 as SMNVEV (reference sequence). The V and J ends lost 8 bases and 0 bases respectively, with 17 bases between them.

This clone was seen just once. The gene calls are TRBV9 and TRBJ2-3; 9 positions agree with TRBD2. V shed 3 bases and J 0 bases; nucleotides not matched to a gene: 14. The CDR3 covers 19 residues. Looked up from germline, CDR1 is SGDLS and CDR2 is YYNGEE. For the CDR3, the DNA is TGTGCCAGCAGCGCTCCGGGACTAGCTACCCCTTTTAGCACAGATACGCAGTATTTT. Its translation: CASSAPGLATPFSTDTQYF.

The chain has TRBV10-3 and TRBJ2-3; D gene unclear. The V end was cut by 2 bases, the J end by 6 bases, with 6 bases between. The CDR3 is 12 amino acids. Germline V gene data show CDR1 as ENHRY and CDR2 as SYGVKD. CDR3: CAISEAVDTQYF. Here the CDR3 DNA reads TGTGCCATCAGTGAGGCGGTGGATACGCAGTATTTT.

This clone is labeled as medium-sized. CDR3 region: CASSQSRAGRDSSYGYTF. The CDR3, as DNA: TGCGCCAGCAGCCAGTCCCGCGCGGGGCGTGATTCCTCCTATGGCTACACCTTC. The V and J genes are TRBV4-3 and TRBJ1-2; D is perhaps TRBD1 (5 bases). This CDR3 spans 18 amino acids. Germline V gene sequence: CDR1 LGHNA, CDR2 YSLEER. The V end was cut by 3 bases, the J end by 4 bases, with 24 bases between.

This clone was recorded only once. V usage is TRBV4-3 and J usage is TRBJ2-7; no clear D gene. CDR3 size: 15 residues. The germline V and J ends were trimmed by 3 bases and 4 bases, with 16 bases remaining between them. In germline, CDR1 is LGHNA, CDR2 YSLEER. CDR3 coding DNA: TGCGCCAGCAGCCACGGTCAAACGGCCGGATACGAGCAGTACTTC. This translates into CASSHGQTAGYEQYF.

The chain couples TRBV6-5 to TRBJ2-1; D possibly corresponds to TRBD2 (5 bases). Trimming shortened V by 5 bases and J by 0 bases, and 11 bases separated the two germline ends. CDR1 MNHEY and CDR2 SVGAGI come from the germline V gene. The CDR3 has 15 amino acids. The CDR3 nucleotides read TGTGCCAGCAGTGTTAGCGCCTACTCCTACAATGAGCAGTTCTTC. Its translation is CASSVSAYSYNEQFF.